This entry is about one TCR beta chain. This sample was taken from a study of blood T cell repertoires in COVID-19. Turning to the study itself: The origin of the acute and convalescent COVID-19 samples was the United States, Italy and Spain.

This study enrolled people aged roughly 18 to 90 from 24 US geographic areas. Cohort allocation depended upon clinical history that participants reported. The CDR3 is made up of 13 amino acids. Original handling: Researchers report that nucleated cell counts were estimated from reference gene primer amplification. Sequenced by immunoSEQ multiplex PCR; TCRdb stores in-frame clones only, minus some. The V and J calls and the clone size are those of that table, but D and trimming were determined from the DNA. The repertoire holds roughly 250,000 clones, with about 85% as singletons. The sequenced sample was PBMCs or T cells enriched from blood (not recorded which). The source of this sequence is a woman aged 25 to 45 with acute COVID-19. The V and J genes are TRBV21-1 and TRBJ1-1; TRBD1, the D gene given by the table, was not confirmed from the DNA. TRBV21-1 is classified as a pseudogene. CDR3 DNA: TGTGCCAGCAGCAAAGCCCAGGACACTGAAGCTTTCTTT. Its translation is CASSKAQDTEAFF.